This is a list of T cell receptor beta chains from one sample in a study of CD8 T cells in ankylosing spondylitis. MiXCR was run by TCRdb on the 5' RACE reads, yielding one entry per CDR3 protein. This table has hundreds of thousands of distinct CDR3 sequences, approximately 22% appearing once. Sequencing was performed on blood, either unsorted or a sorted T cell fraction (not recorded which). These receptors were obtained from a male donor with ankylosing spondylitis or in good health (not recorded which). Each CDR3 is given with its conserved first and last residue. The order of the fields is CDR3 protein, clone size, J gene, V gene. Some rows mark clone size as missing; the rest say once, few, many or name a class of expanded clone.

CDR3 protein: CASLSGNEQFF; clone size: .; J gene: TRBJ2-1; V gene: TRBV11-2
CDR3 protein: CASSEGQAATDTQYF; clone size: .; J gene: TRBJ2-3; V gene: TRBV2
CDR3 protein: CASSEWGRAGTGELFF; clone size: .; J gene: TRBJ2-2; V gene: TRBV25-1
CDR3 protein: CASSEAALSGELFF; clone size: .; J gene: TRBJ2-2; V gene: TRBV2
CDR3 protein: CASSSRTGKYGYTF; clone size: .; J gene: TRBJ1-2; V gene: TRBV12-3/TRBV12-4
CDR3 protein: CSAREPTGLEQYF; clone size: .; J gene: TRBJ2-7; V gene: TRBV20-1
CDR3 protein: CASSAAGGRTGELFF; clone size: .; J gene: TRBJ2-2; V gene: TRBV12-3/TRBV12-4
CDR3 protein: CASSYSQPGQGNTEAFF; clone size: .; J gene: TRBJ1-1; V gene: TRBV6-2/TRBV6-3
CDR3 protein: CASSQGTEKFF; clone size: few; J gene: TRBJ2-1; V gene: TRBV4-1
CDR3 protein: CASSPGQGARTYEQYF; clone size: .; J gene: TRBJ2-7; V gene: TRBV6-1
CDR3 protein: CASRRGINSYEQYF; clone size: .; J gene: TRBJ2-7; V gene: TRBV2
CDR3 protein: CASSDPGGSYNEQFF; clone size: .; J gene: TRBJ2-1; V gene: TRBV6-1
CDR3 protein: CSARPQGNNEQFF; clone size: many; J gene: TRBJ2-1; V gene: TRBV20-1
CDR3 protein: CASSYEGGPLNEQFF; clone size: .; J gene: TRBJ2-1; V gene: TRBV5-1
CDR3 protein: CASSAIRDREGYTEAFF; clone size: many; J gene: TRBJ1-1; V gene: TRBV7-6
CDR3 protein: CASSSSGAEGYTF; clone size: .; J gene: TRBJ1-2; V gene: TRBV12-3/TRBV12-4
CDR3 protein: CATSDFQGTHNEQFF; clone size: .; J gene: TRBJ2-1; V gene: TRBV24-1
CDR3 protein: CASNSGGAFTYEQYF; clone size: few; J gene: TRBJ2-7; V gene: TRBV12-3/TRBV12-4
CDR3 protein: CASSQATGRETQYF; clone size: .; J gene: TRBJ2-5; V gene: TRBV4-1
CDR3 protein: CASNVDRWPYEQYF; clone size: .; J gene: TRBJ2-7; V gene: TRBV6-1
CDR3 protein: CATYRDNEQFF; clone size: few; J gene: TRBJ2-1; V gene: TRBV24-1
CDR3 protein: CASSETSGGSGDTQYF; clone size: few; J gene: TRBJ2-3; V gene: TRBV6-4
CDR3 protein: CASSSLAGGLAEQFF; clone size: .; J gene: TRBJ2-1; V gene: TRBV7-2
CDR3 protein: CASSLEGGGENTEAFF; clone size: many; J gene: TRBJ1-1; V gene: TRBV13
CDR3 protein: CASRTTGRNEQYF; clone size: few; J gene: TRBJ2-7; V gene: TRBV27
CDR3 protein: CATSSTGGDTQYF; clone size: .; J gene: TRBJ2-3; V gene: TRBV15
CDR3 protein: CAIRDGQVEYF; clone size: many; J gene: TRBJ2-7; V gene: TRBV10-3
CDR3 protein: CASSVVPIREGTGELFF; clone size: .; J gene: TRBJ2-2; V gene: TRBV9
CDR3 protein: CASIFEQDATGELFF; clone size: .; J gene: TRBJ2-2; V gene: TRBV6-1
CDR3 protein: CATSRGGTVLPYEQYF; clone size: few; J gene: TRBJ2-7; V gene: TRBV15
CDR3 protein: CASGDPYEQYF; clone size: few; J gene: TRBJ2-7; V gene: TRBV9